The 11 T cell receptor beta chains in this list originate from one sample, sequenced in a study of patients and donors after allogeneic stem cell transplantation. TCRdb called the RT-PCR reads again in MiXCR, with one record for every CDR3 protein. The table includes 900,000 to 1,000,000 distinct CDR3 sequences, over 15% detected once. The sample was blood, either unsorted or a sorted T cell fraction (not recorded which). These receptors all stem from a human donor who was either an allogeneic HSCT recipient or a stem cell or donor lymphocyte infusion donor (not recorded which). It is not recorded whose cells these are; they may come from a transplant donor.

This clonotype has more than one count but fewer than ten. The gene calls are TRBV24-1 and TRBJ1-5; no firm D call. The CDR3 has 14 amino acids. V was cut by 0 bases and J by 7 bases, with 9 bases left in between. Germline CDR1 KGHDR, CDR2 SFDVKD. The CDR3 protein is CATSDLEVQQPQHF. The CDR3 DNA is TGTGCCACCAGTGATTTGGAGGTTCAGCAGCCCCAGCATTTT.

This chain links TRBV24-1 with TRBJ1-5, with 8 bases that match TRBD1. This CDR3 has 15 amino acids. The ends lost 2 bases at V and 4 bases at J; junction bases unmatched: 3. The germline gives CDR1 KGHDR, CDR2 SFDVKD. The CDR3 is CATSDSTGVNQPQHF. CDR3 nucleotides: TGTGCCACCAGTGATTCGACAGGGGTTAATCAGCCCCAGCATTTT.

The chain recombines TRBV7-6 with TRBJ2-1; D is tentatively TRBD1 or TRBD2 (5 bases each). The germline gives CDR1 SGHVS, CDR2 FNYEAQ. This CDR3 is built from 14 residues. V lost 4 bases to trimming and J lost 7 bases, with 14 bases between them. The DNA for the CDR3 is TGTGCCAGCAGCTCAAGAGGGGTGGGGAATGAGCAGTTCTTC. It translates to CASSSRGVGNEQFF.

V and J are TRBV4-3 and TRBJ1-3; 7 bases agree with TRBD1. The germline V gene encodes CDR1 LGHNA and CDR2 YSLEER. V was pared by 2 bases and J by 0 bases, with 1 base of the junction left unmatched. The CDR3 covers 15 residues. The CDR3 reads CASSQQGGSGNTIYF. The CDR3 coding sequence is TGCGCCAGCAGCCAACAGGGGGGCTCTGGAAACACCATATATTTT.

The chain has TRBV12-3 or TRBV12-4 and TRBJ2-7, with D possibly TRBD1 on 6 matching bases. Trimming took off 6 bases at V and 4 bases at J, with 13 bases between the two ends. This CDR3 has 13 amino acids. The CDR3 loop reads CASRHDRFYEQYF. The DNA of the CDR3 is TGTGCCAGCAGGCACGACAGGTTTTACGAGCAGTACTTC.

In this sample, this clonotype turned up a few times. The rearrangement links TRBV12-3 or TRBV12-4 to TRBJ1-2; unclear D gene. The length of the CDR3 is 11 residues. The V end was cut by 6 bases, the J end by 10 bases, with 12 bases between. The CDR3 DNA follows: TGTGCCAGCAGACGTAACACTGCCTACACCTTC. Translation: CASRRNTAYTF.

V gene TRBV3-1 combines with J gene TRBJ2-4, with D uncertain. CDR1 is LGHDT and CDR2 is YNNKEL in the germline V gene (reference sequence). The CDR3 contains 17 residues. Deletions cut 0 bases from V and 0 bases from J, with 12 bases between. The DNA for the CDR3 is TGTGCCAGCAGCCAAGAAAGTATACCCTTAGCCAAAAACATTCAGTACTTC. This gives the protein CASSQESIPLAKNIQYF. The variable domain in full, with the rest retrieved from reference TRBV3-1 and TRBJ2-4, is DTAVSQTPKYLVTQMGNDKSIKCEQNLGHDTMYWYKQDSKKFLKIMFSYNNKELIINETVPNRFSPKSPDKAHLNLHINSLELGDSAVYFCASSQESIPLAKNIQYFGAGTRLSVL.

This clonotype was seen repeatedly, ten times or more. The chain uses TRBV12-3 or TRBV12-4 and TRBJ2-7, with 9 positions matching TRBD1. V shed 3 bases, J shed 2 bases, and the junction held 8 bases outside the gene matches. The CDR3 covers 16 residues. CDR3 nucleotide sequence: TGTGCCAGCAGTTTCTATGGGACAGGGAGGACCTACGAGCAGTACTTC. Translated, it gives CASSFYGTGRTYEQYF.

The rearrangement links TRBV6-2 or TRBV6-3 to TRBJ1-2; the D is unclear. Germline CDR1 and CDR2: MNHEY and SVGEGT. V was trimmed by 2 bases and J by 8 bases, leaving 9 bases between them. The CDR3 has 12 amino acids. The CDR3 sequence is CASSYDRRGYTF. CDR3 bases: TGTGCCAGCAGTTACGATAGGAGAGGCTACACCTTC.

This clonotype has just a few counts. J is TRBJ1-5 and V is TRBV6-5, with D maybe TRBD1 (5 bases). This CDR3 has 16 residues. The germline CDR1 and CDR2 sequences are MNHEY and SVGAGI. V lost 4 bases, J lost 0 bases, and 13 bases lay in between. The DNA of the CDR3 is TGTGCCAGCAGTTCAGGTGGGGGGACTAGCAATCAGCCCCAGCATTTT. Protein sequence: CASSSGGGTSNQPQHF.

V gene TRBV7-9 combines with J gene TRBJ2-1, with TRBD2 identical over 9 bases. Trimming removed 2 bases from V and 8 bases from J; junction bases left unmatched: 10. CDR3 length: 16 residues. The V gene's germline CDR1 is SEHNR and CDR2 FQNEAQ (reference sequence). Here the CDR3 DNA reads TGTGCCAGCAGCTTAACCCTAGCGGGGAGGATGGATGAGCAGTTCTTC. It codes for CASSLTLAGRMDEQFF.